The clone carrying this TCR beta chain was counted only a few times. Its antigen is currently unknown. TCRdb itself ran the 5' RACE reads through MiXCR, one entry per CDR3 protein. The table lists around 310,000 distinct CDR3 sequences, 3.5% to 5% of them singletons, with around 19% in the top ten. These data are taken from a study of T cells after yellow fever vaccination. Study in general: SMART-Seq v4 Ultra Low Input served to prepare low-cell-number fractions. Study results and caveats: Just a small share of clonotypes turned up in the CD4 compartment as well as the CD8 compartment.

There are 14 residues in the CDR3. The germline CDR1 and CDR2 sequences are ENHRY and SYGVKD. V was trimmed by 7 bases and J by 4 bases, leaving 17 bases between them. The chain employs TRBV10-3 and TRBJ2-7; D perhaps matches TRBD1 (6 bases). The sample in question was PBMCs, obtained 15 days after the yellow fever booster vaccination. The clonotype originates from a man aged 18 to 30 who received the YFV17D yellow fever vaccine. The CDR3 here is CAITRDLGAYEQYF. In DNA, the CDR3 is TGTGCCATCACCAGGGACCTGGGGGCGTACGAGCAGTACTTC.